This T cell receptor beta chain stems from a study of long-term antiretroviral therapy in people with HIV. CDR1 is SGHNT, CDR2 YYREEE, per germline (reference sequence). The length of the CDR3 is 13 residues. The V and J ends lost 4 bases and 8 bases respectively, with 15 bases between them. Researchers ran immunoSEQ v3.0 at survey level. The data were produced by immunoSEQ multiplex PCR, yet TCRdb's version contains in-frame clones alone and is incomplete. The data show more than 35,000 clones, about 95% seen once. The sample in question was unsorted PBMCs, obtained 3.7 years after starting antiretroviral therapy. The receptor's source is a woman aged 50 to 60 with HIV. V is TRBV5-4 and J is TRBJ1-2, with a possible D match to TRBD1 (6 bases). The CDR3 loop is CASSREGGGGYTF. CDR3 bases: TGTGCCAGCAGCCGGGAAGGGGGGGGCGGCTACACCTTC.